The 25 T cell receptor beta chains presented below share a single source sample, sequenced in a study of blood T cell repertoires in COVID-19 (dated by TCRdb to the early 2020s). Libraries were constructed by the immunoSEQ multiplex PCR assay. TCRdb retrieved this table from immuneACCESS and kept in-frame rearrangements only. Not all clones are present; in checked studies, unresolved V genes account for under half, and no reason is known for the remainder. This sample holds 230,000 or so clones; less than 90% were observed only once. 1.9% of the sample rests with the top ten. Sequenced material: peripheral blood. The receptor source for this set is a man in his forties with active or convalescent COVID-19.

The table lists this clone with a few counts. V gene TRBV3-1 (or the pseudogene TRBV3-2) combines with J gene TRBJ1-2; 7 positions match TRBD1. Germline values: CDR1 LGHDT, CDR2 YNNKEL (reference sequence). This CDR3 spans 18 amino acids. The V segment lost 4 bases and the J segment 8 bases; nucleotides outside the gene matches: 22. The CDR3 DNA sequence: TGTGCCAGCAGCCGACAAATTATAAGACGGGAGGGGGCGAGAGGCTACACCTTC. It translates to CASSRQIIRREGARGYTF.

The CDR3 DNA reads as TGTGCCAGCAGGACGCAGGGGAACACTGAAGCTTTCTTT. Protein: CASRTQGNTEAFF. The V gene is TRBV6-5, the J gene TRBJ1-1; a possible D gene is TRBD1 (5 bases). Germline CDR1 reads MNHEY; CDR2 reads SVGAGI. This CDR3 region has 13 residues. Trimming pared 6 bases from V and 1 base from J, leaving 9 bases between.

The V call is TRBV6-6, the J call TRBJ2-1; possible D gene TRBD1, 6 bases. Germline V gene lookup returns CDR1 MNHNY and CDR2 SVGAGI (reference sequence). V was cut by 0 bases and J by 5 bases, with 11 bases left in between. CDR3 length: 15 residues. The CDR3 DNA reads TGTGCCAGCAGTTACTCCAGGGGTAGGGACAATGAGCAGTTCTTC. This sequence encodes CASSYSRGRDNEQFF.

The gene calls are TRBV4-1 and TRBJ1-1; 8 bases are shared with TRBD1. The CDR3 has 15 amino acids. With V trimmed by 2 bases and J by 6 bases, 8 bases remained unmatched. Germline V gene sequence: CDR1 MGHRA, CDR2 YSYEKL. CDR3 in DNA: TGCGCCAGCAGCCAAACAATTCAGGGGGCGGCTGAAGCTTTCTTT. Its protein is CASSQTIQGAAEAFF.

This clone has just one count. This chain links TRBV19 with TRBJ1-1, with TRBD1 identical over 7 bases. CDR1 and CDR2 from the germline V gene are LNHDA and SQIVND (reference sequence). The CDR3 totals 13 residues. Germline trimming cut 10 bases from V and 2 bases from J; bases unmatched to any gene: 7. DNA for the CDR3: TGTGCCATCGGGACAGATGGAAACACTGAAGCTTTCTTT. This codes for CAIGTDGNTEAFF.

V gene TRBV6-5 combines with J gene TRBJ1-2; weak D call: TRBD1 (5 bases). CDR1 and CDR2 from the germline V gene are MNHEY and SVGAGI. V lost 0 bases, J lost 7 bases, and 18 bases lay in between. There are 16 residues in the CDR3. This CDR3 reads CASSYSIKPTGGGYTF. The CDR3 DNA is TGTGCCAGCAGTTACTCGATAAAACCTACCGGGGGTGGCTACACCTTC.

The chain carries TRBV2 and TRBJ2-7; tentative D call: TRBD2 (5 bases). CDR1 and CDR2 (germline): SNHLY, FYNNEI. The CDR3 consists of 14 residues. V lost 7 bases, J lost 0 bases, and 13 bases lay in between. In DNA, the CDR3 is TGTGCCAGCACTAGTCAAGGGAGCTCCTACGAGCAGTACTTC. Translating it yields CASTSQGSSYEQYF.

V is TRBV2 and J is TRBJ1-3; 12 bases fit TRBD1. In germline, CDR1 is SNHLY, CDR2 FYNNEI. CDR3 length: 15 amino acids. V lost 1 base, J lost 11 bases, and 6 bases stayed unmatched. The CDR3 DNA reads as TGTGCCAGCAGTGAAGGAGGGACAGGGGGCGTTCCCATATATTTT. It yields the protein CASSEGGTGGVPIYF.

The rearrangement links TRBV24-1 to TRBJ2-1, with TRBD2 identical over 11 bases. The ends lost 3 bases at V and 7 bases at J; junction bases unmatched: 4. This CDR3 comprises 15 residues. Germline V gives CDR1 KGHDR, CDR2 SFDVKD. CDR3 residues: CATSDPSGGSNEQFF. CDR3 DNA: TGTGCCACCAGTGATCCTAGCGGGGGGAGTAATGAGCAGTTCTTC.

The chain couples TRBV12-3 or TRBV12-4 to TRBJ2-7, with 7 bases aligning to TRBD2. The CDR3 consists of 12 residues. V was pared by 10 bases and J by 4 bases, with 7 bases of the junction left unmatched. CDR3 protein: CATGLGVYEQYF. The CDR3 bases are TGTGCCACCGGACTAGGTGTTTACGAGCAGTACTTC.

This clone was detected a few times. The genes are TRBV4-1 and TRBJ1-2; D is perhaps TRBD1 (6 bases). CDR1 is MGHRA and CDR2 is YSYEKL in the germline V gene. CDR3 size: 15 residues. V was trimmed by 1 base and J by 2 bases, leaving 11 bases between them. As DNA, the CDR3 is TGCGCCAGCAGCCAAGTTGAGGGGGTGAACTATGGCTACACCTTC. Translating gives CASSQVEGVNYGYTF.

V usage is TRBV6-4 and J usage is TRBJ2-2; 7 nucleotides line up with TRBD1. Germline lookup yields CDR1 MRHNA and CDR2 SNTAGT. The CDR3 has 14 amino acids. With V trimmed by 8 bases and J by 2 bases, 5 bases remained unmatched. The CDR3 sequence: CASQTGINTGELFF. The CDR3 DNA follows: TGTGCCAGCCAGACAGGGATTAACACCGGGGAGCTGTTTTTT.

The CDR3 protein is CASSKRDGGGIDEQYF. CDR3 DNA: TGCGCCAGCAGCAAAAGGGATGGGGGAGGTATCGACGAGCAGTACTTC. The chain has TRBV5-1 and TRBJ2-7; D is possibly TRBD2 (6 bases). The CDR3 is 16 residues long. Germline CDR1 reads SGHRS; CDR2 reads YFSETQ. The V end lost 4 bases, the J end lost 5 bases, and 22 bases lay between the germline ends.

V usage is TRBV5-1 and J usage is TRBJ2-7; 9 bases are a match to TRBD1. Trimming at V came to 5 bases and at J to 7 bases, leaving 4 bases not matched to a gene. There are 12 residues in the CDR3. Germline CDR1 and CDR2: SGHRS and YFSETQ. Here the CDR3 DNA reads TGCGCCAGCAGTCGGACAGGGGAGGAGCAGTACTTC. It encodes CASSRTGEEQYF.

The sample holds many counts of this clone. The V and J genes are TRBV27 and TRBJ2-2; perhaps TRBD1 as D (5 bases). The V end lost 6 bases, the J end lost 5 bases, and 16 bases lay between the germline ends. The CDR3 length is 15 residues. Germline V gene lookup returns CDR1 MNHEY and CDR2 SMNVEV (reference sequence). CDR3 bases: TGTGCCAGCAGCCTCAGGGCCGGTCTTACCGGGGAGCTGTTTTTT. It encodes CASSLRAGLTGELFF.

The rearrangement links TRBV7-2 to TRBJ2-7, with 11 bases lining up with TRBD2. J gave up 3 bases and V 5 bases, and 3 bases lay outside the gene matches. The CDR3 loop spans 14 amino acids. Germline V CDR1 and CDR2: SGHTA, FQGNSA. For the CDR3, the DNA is TGTGCCAGCAGCCTCACTAGCGGGGGCTACGAGCAGTACTTC. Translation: CASSLTSGGYEQYF.

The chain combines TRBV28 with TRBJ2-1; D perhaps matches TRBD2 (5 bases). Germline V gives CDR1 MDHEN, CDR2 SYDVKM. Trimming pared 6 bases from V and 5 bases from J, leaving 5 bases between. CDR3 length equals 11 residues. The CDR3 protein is CASRRDNEQFF. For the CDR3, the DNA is TGTGCCAGCAGGCGGGACAATGAGCAGTTCTTC. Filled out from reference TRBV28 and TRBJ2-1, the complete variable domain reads DVKVTQSSRYLVKRTGEKVFLECVQDMDHENMFWYRQDPGLGLRLIYFSYDVKMKEKGDIPEGYSVSREKKERFSLILESASTNQTSMYLCASRRDNEQFFGPGTRLTVL.

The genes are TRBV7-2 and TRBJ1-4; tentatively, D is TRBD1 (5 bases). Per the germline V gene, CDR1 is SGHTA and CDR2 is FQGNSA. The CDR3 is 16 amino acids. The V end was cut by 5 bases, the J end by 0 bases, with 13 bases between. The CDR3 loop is CASSPRTGATNEKLFF. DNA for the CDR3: TGTGCCAGCAGCCCCAGAACAGGCGCAACTAATGAAAAACTGTTTTTT.

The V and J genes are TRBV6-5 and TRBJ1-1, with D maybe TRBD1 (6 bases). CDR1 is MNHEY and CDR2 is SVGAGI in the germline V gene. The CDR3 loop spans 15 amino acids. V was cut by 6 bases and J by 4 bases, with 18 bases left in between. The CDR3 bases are TGTGCCAGCAGACTTGGACAGCTGAGGAGCACTGAAGCTTTCTTT. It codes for CASRLGQLRSTEAFF.

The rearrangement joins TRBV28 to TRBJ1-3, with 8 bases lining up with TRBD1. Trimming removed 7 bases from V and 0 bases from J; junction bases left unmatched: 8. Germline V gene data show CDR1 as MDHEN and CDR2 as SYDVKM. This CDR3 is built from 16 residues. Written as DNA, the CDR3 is TGTGCCAGCACCTCGGACAGGGCGTCCTCTGGAAACACCATATATTTT. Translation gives CASTSDRASSGNTIYF.

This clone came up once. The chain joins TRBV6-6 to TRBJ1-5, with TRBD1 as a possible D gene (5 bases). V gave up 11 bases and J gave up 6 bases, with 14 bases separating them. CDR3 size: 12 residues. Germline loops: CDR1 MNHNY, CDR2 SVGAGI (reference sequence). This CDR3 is CAAASQGQPQHF. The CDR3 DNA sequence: TGTGCCGCAGCCAGTCAGGGTCAGCCCCAGCATTTT.

The CDR3 bases are TGTGCCAGCGCACAGGGGATGAATGCCGGGGAGCTGTTTTTT. Translated: CASAQGMNAGELFF. The gene calls are TRBV18 and TRBJ2-2; 7 bases line up with TRBD1. CDR3 length: 14 amino acids. Germline CDR1 reads KGHSH; CDR2 reads LQKENI. V trimming: 8 bases; J trimming: 6 bases; junction bases outside the gene matches: 9.

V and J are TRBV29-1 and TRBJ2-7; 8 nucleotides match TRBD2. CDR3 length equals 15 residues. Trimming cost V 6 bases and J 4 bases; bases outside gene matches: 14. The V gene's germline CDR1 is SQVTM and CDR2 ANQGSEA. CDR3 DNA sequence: TGCAGCGTCGCGGGGGACTCTAGCGGGTTTTACGAGCAGTACTTC. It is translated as CSVAGDSSGFYEQYF.

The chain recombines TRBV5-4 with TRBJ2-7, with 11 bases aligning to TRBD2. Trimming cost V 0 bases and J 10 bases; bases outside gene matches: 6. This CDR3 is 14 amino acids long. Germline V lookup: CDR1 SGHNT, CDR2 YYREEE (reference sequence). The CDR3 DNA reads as TGTGCCAGCAGCTTGGAACTAGCGGGAGAAGGACAGTACTTC. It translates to CASSLELAGEGQYF.

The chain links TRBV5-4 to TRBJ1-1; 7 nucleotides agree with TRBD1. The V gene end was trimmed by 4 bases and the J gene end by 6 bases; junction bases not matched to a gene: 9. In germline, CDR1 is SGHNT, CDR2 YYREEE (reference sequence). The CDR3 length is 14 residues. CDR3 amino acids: CASSPDQDRAEAFF. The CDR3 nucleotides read TGTGCCAGCAGCCCAGACCAAGACAGGGCTGAAGCTTTCTTT.